The rows below give T cell receptor beta chains drawn from one sample of a study of T cells after somatic rescue of genetic block. Profiled with immunoSEQ multiplex PCR; TCRdb holds only in-frame clones, not every one. The sample consists of over 10,000 clones, 65% to 75% of them appearing once. Sequencing was carried out using peripheral blood mononuclear cells (PBMCs). Receptors were obtained from a boy aged 5 to 17. Both conserved end residues are part of each CDR3. Only some rows state a clone size, as once, few, many or a class for expanded clones.

abundance,j_gene,v_gene,CDR3aa
.,TRBJ2-4,TRBV29-1,CSVSGQGKNIQYF
.,TRBJ1-2,TRBV29-1,CSVEDQGWGYTF
few,TRBJ1-1,TRBV10-1,CASNKTGGF
.,TRBJ2-7,TRBV6-9,CASSYSGGPLVEQYF
.,TRBJ2-7,TRBV28,CASKSPPYEQYF
.,TRBJ2-1,TRBV6-5,CASSYGGEQFF
.,TRBJ1-1,TRBV7-9,CASSPPDRGRTEAFF
.,TRBJ2-3,TRBV5-1,CASSLFSTSTDTQYF
medium-sized,TRBJ1-2,TRBV5-1,CASSFPGQGVSGYTF
.,TRBJ1-2,TRBV7-8,CASSLAANWANYGYTF
.,TRBJ1-4,TRBV30,CAWSASVLLLRATNEKLFF
.,TRBJ2-6,TRBV10-3,CAINPGAPSSGANVLTF
once,TRBJ1-2,TRBV19,CASSIAQGDYGYTF
.,TRBJ2-3,TRBV10-3,CAISESQAGERDTQYF
large,TRBJ2-5,TRBV4-1,CASSQEGGLRETQYF
few,TRBJ2-1,TRBV14,CASSQGTSYNEQFF
.,TRBJ2-3,TRBV5-6,CASTPPGGVDTQYF
.,TRBJ2-4,TRBV5-1,CASSLGQSKNIQYF
.,TRBJ1-4,TRBV28,CASSGTLNEKLFF
.,TRBJ2-5,TRBV21-1,CASSKASPGPEETQYF
few,TRBJ1-1,TRBV9,CASSVTPGQGLAFF
.,TRBJ2-7,TRBV10-3,CAISESKIGLAGGYEQYF
few,TRBJ2-7,TRBV28,CASSSFTSGAYEQYF
.,TRBJ2-7,TRBV15,CATSRDTTGRSYEQYF
.,TRBJ2-5,TRBV5-5,CASRPTATQETQYF
.,TRBJ2-5,TRBV27,CASSSPPGTQYF
.,TRBJ2-5,TRBV6-7,CASSYSRDQETQYF
.,TRBJ1-2,TRBV19,CASSIIQIGFGVYYGYTF
.,TRBJ2-5,TRBV30,CAWSVERKETQYF
few,TRBJ1-2,TRBV10-3,CAISDRGINRECTF
.,TRBJ1-5,TRBV18,CASSPAGGDQPQHF
.,TRBJ1-1,TRBV19,CASIAPAENTEAFF
.,TRBJ2-5,TRBV6-6,CASRPTGGGTQYF
.,TRBJ1-1,TRBV7-9,CASSYGIEAFF
.,TRBJ2-7,TRBV28,CASSLGFYEQYF
.,TRBJ1-2,TRBV28,CASINLGGYTF
.,TRBJ1-3,TRBV6-5,CASSITGIGNTIYF
few,TRBJ1-4,TRBV6-5,CASSYRIGGTNEKLFF
few,TRBJ2-7,TRBV9,CASSAGTSYYEQYF
.,TRBJ2-7,TRBV6-5,CASQQGWSSYEQYF
.,TRBJ2-7,TRBV18,CASSPGGAWQYF
.,TRBJ1-1,TRBV7-9,CASSFQGSNEAFF
.,TRBJ1-3,TRBV7-9,CASSLREGSGNTIYF
.,TRBJ2-7,TRBV6-6,CASSYSWTGRDEQYF
once,TRBJ1-2,TRBV19,CASSQQGVIGYTF
.,TRBJ2-3,TRBV5-1,CASSLFATLDTQYF
.,TRBJ2-7,TRBV7-9,CASSLSDRILYEQYF
.,TRBJ2-1,TRBV4-2,CASSLDISNEQFF
.,TRBJ2-4,TRBV5-8,CASSLAAVAKNIQYF
.,TRBJ1-2,TRBV19,CVSSSPGQANGYTF
medium-sized,TRBJ2-7,TRBV11-2,CASSLPLLVRGYEQYF
few,TRBJ1-3,TRBV5-1,CASSLAQGSTGNTIYF
few,TRBJ2-1,TRBV15,CATSRDLAGGKSYNEQFF
.,TRBJ1-3,TRBV6-1,CASSTFYSGNTIYF
few,TRBJ2-7,TRBV2,CASSGALEGPSYEQYF
.,TRBJ2-7,TRBV7-2,CASSLAGHMYEQYF
.,TRBJ1-6,TRBV4-1,CASSQSIPDGYSPLHF